Following are 21 T cell receptor beta chains from one sample sequenced in a study of T cell repertoires in cytomegalovirus infection. Their antigens are not known. TCRdb re-called the reads through MiXCR, storing one row per CDR3 protein. The sample lists about 830,000 distinct CDR3 sequences; about 30% were seen once. This specimen consisted of cultured CD8+ T cells from PBMCs, obtained from culture after CMV antigen stimulation. Receptors originate from a human donor in good health (CMV status not recorded). Some clones in this sample may be carry-over from other donors' samples.

The chain links TRBV6-8 to TRBJ2-7; no definite D call. The CDR3 is made up of 12 amino acids. Germline V CDR1 and CDR2: MNHGY, SAAAGT. CDR3 nucleotide sequence: TGTGCGAGCCCAAGTTACTCCTACGAGCAGTACTTC. This sequence encodes CASPSYSYEQYF.

This clonotype was picked up many times. The chain couples TRBV7-6 to TRBJ2-3; D not resolved. CDR3 length equals 14 residues. The V gene lost 4 bases and the J gene lost 2 bases, with 10 bases spanning the gap. Looked up from germline, CDR1 is SGHVS and CDR2 is FNYEAQ. The CDR3, as DNA: TGTGCCAGCAGCTCCTCACCCCCCACAGATACGCAGTATTTT. It translates to CASSSSPPTDTQYF.

This chain uses TRBV7-9 with TRBJ1-2; 7 positions match TRBD1. The V and J ends lost 3 bases and 4 bases, in that order; junction bases with no gene match: 8. Germline-derived CDR1 and CDR2 are SEHNR and FQNEAQ (reference sequence). The CDR3 totals 15 residues. CDR3 sequence: CASSFRDSFGYGYTF. DNA of the CDR3: TGTGCCAGCAGCTTCCGGGACAGTTTCGGCTATGGCTACACCTTC. The full variable domain, rest sourced from reference TRBV7-9 and TRBJ1-2, is DTGVSQNPRHKITKRGQNVTFRCDPISEHNRLYWYRQTLGQGPEFLTYFQNEAQLEKSRLLSDRFSAERPKGSFSTLEIQRTEQGDSAMYLCASSFRDSFGYGYTFGSGTRLTVV.

This rearrangement joins TRBV28 to TRBJ2-7; 12 bases are shared with TRBD2. V lost 8 bases to trimming and J lost 3 bases; unmatched junction nucleotides: 5. The CDR3 extends over 14 amino acids. Per the germline V gene, CDR1 is MDHEN and CDR2 is SYDVKM. CDR3 nucleotide sequence: TGTGCCAGCCTTTCGACTAGCGGGGGCTACGAGCAGTACTTC. It translates to CASLSTSGGYEQYF.

There are a few counts of this clonotype. Its ends do not fully match the called genes, so a read error is possible. The V and J genes are TRBV6-1 and TRBJ1-3, with a tentative D call TRBD1 (5 bases). The CDR3 covers 11 residues. Germline V lookup: CDR1 MNHNS, CDR2 SASEGT. The CDR3 nucleotides read TGTGCCAGCAGTGAACCGGGACCCTATCATTTT. Protein: CASSEPGPYHF.

In its sample, this clonotype was seen a few times. This chain joins TRBV6-5 and TRBJ2-1, with 11 bases that match TRBD2. Germline V lookup: CDR1 MNHEY, CDR2 SVGAGI. V dropped 2 bases and J dropped 9; count of bases not matched to a gene: 3. This CDR3 is 14 amino acids long. CDR3: CASSYTSGGLEQFF. CDR3 bases: TGTGCCAGCAGTTACACTAGCGGGGGACTTGAGCAGTTCTTC.

V is TRBV6-6 and J is TRBJ1-2; 7 bases are shared with TRBD1. The CDR3 has 13 amino acids. V was pared by 2 bases and J by 6 bases, with 3 bases of the junction left unmatched. CDR1 and CDR2 (germline): MNHNY, SVGAGI (reference sequence). This CDR3 is CASSYGGTDGYTF. CDR3 bases: TGTGCCAGCAGTTACGGGGGGACAGATGGCTACACCTTC.

This clonotype has more than one count but fewer than ten. The chain carries TRBV7-6 and TRBJ1-1; 7 bases fit TRBD1. Trimming took 1 base from V and 4 from J; bases not matched to a gene: 15. This CDR3 spans 18 amino acids. CDR1 is SGHVS, CDR2 FNYEAQ, per germline. The CDR3 spells CASSLETDRISLSTEAFF. Written as DNA, the CDR3 is TGTGCCAGCAGCTTAGAGACGGACAGGATCAGCCTAAGCACTGAAGCTTTCTTT.

The J gene is TRBJ2-7, the V gene TRBV7-9; D is perhaps TRBD2 (6 bases). Germline assignment: CDR1 SEHNR and CDR2 FQNEAQ (reference sequence). The ends were cut back, 5 bases at V and 4 bases at J, with 15 bases in the middle. The CDR3 loop spans 14 amino acids. CDR3 sequence: CASSPEGPDYEQYV. The CDR3 DNA follows: TGTGCCAGCAGCCCGGAGGGCCCCGATTACGAGCAGTACGTC.

This clonotype was seen a handful of times. This chain links TRBV19 with TRBJ1-2; D ambiguous. The CDR3 spans 11 residues. Trimming cost V 7 bases and J 8 bases, with 11 bases left between them. Germline V gene data show CDR1 as LNHDA and CDR2 as SQIVND (reference sequence). The CDR3 nucleotides read TGTGCCAGTATGGAGTCCCGGGGCTACACCTTC. Its protein product is CASMESRGYTF.

V is TRBV6-5 and J is TRBJ1-1, with D hard to call. The ends were cut back, 1 base at V and 0 bases at J, with 9 bases in the middle. Germline V gene sequence: CDR1 MNHEY, CDR2 SVGAGI. The CDR3 length is 15 residues. The CDR3 sequence is CASSYFLDMNTEAFF. CDR3 nucleotide sequence: TGTGCCAGCAGTTACTTCTTAGATATGAACACTGAAGCTTTCTTT.

The table lists this clonotype with a few counts. The chain couples TRBV6-5 to TRBJ2-1, with D perhaps matching TRBD1 or TRBD2 (5 bases each). Germline CDR1 MNHEY, CDR2 SVGAGI. The CDR3 contains 12 residues. The V end lost 2 bases, the J end lost 9 bases, and 8 bases lay between the germline ends. CDR3 sequence reads: CASSYGGSEQFF. The CDR3 bases are TGTGCCAGCAGTTACGGGGGTAGTGAGCAGTTCTTC.

V and J are TRBV7-9 and TRBJ2-3; 13 nucleotides match TRBD2. Per the germline V gene, CDR1 is SEHNR and CDR2 is FQNEAQ (reference sequence). The trim removed 5 bases at V and 7 bases at J, leaving 9 bases unmatched. The length of the CDR3 is 16 residues. CDR3 sequence reads: CASSGLLAGGPYTQYF. The CDR3 nucleotides read TGTGCCAGCAGCGGATTACTAGCGGGGGGGCCATATACGCAGTATTTT.

This sequence joins TRBV7-9 and TRBJ1-6, with D perhaps matching TRBD1 (6 bases). The CDR3 totals 16 residues. From germline, CDR1 is SEHNR and CDR2 FQNEAQ (reference sequence). Trimming removed 3 bases from V and 0 bases from J, with 9 bases in between. CDR3 region: CASSFRGASYNSPLHF. For the CDR3, the DNA is TGTGCCAGCAGCTTTCGGGGGGCCTCCTATAATTCACCCCTCCACTTT.

V is TRBV7-8 and J is TRBJ2-7; D gene unclear. This CDR3 has 14 amino acids. The V gene lost 5 bases and the J gene lost 3 bases, with 14 bases spanning the gap. The V gene's germline CDR1 is SGHVS and CDR2 FQNEAQ. The CDR3 region is CASSRRDFDYEQYF. The CDR3 bases are TGTGCCAGCAGCCGAAGGGATTTTGACTACGAGCAGTACTTC.

The V and J genes are TRBV2 and TRBJ2-7, with D perhaps given as TRBD1 or TRBD2 (5 bases each). Germline CDR1 reads SNHLY; CDR2 reads FYNNEI. V was shortened by 2 bases and J by 3 bases, with 8 bases between the two germline ends. The CDR3 is 13 amino acids. CDR3: CASSERGDYEQYV. The CDR3 bases are TGTGCCAGCAGTGAACGGGGCGACTACGAGCAGTACGTC.

This clonotype was observed a few times. The chain recombines TRBV6-6 with TRBJ2-2; 9 positions agree with TRBD2. Trimming took 4 bases from V and 5 from J; bases not matched to a gene: 14. CDR1 MNHNY and CDR2 SVGAGI come from the germline V gene (reference sequence). The CDR3 runs 18 residues. In nucleotides, the CDR3 is TGTGCCAGCAGTTGGTCCAGCAAGCGGGGGGCGAGGACCGGGGAGCTGTTTTTT. It is translated as CASSWSSKRGARTGELFF.

This clonotype has a count of ten or more. This sequence joins TRBV7-8 and TRBJ2-5, with D hard to call. The CDR3 contains 14 residues. Trimming left V 3 bases short and J 4 bases short, with 12 bases between. Germline V gene sequence: CDR1 SGHVS, CDR2 FQNEAQ. The CDR3 sequence is CASSFKGYGETQYF. CDR3 DNA sequence: TGTGCCAGCAGCTTTAAGGGCTATGGAGAGACCCAGTACTTC.

The chain is built from TRBV2 and TRBJ1-2; unclear D gene. From germline, CDR1 is SNHLY and CDR2 FYNNEI. Between the trimmed V and J ends, which lost 8 bases and 0 bases, there was a span of 25 bases. This CDR3 is 18 amino acids long. The CDR3 is CASGLRESGRDSNYGYTF. DNA of the CDR3: TGTGCCAGCGGCCTTCGGGAGTCAGGTCGGGATTCTAACTATGGCTACACCTTC.

This clonotype occurred a few times. The chain combines TRBV7-9 with TRBJ1-2; no firm D call. Trimming left V 5 bases short and J 3 bases short, with 19 bases between. Germline CDR1 reads SEHNR; CDR2 reads FQNEAQ (reference sequence). The CDR3 is made up of 16 amino acids. CDR3 loop: CASSPESGLLDYGYTF. The CDR3, as DNA: TGTGCCAGCAGCCCGGAATCGGGCCTACTGGACTATGGCTACACCTTC.

This clonotype showed up just a few times. This chain connects TRBV6-1 to TRBJ1-5; TRBD1 agrees at 9 bases. CDR3 size: 15 residues. The J segment lost 2 bases and the V segment lost 8 bases, leaving 7 bases of the junction unmatched. The germline V gene has CDR1 MNHNS and CDR2 SASEGT. This CDR3 is CASSDRGSGNQPQHF. The CDR3 DNA reads TGTGCCAGCTCCGACAGGGGGTCGGGCAATCAGCCCCAGCATTTT.